The clone carrying this TCR beta chain was observed a few times. Its antigen is unknown. The entry originates in a study of T-cell memory formation after mild COVID-19. Whole-study context: In these data, TCR clusters were largely donor specific. Study results and limitations: That cross-reactive memory joined was suggested by some responding clones appearing in pre-infection memory.

From germline, CDR1 is SEHNR and CDR2 FQNEAQ (reference sequence). The length of the CDR3 is 13 residues. V was clipped by 5 bases and J by 3 bases, with 10 bases between them. TCR alpha and TCR beta cDNA libraries carrying sample barcodes and UMIs came from 5'RACE with constant-segment primers. TCRdb re-called the 5' RACE reads through MiXCR, storing one row per CDR3 protein. The sample holds around 300,000 distinct CDR3 sequences, roughly an eighth seen once. The chain links TRBV7-9 to TRBJ1-1, with D possibly matching TRBD1 (5 bases). The source is a man aged 18 to 35 who had mild COVID-19 (a few samples of this study predate the infection). Cell type and time point are not known. Input material: PBMCs or a T cell subset sorted from them (not recorded which). The CDR3 sequence: CASSPQAYTEAFF. CDR3 nucleotide sequence: TGTGCCAGCAGCCCACAGGCCTACACTGAAGCTTTCTTT.